A selection of T cell receptor beta chains follows, all from one sample in a study of cytomegalovirus exposure and HLA in healthy donors. Sequencing was performed with immunoSEQ multiplex PCR; in TCRdb, only in-frame clones are kept and a portion is missing. The profile shows 56,000 or so clones, roughly 92% of them singletons. Sequencing was done on a sample of PBMCs. These receptors were collected from a man younger than 35 in good health and CMV-seronegative. CDR3s include the opening cysteine and the closing phenylalanine or tryptophan. The D gene is left open where the match is weak. The size field is filled for only some rows; it gives once, few, many or a size class.

D gene: NA
clone size: NA
J gene: TRBJ2-2
V gene: TRBV14
CDR3 protein: CASSQGRTALNTGELFF
CDR3 DNA: TGTGCCAGCAGCCAAGGGAGGACAGCCCTAAACACCGGGGAGCTGTTTTTT

D gene: NA
clone size: NA
J gene: TRBJ1-4
V gene: TRBV7-9
CDR3 protein: CASSPSALNEKLFF
CDR3 DNA: TGTGCCAGCAGCCCGTCTGCGCTTAATGAAAAACTGTTTTTT

D gene: NA
clone size: NA
J gene: TRBJ2-7
V gene: TRBV5-1
CDR3 protein: CASSLRDKTYEQYF
CDR3 DNA: TGCGCCAGCAGCCTCCGGGACAAGACCTACGAGCAGTACTTC

D gene: TRBD1
clone size: NA
J gene: TRBJ1-1
V gene: TRBV29-1
CDR3 protein: CSVGQGFVPEAFF
CDR3 DNA: TGCAGCGTGGGACAGGGATTCGTTCCTGAAGCTTTCTTT

D gene: NA
clone size: NA
J gene: TRBJ1-4
V gene: TRBV6-5
CDR3 protein: CASRMDIGNEKLFF
CDR3 DNA: TGTGCCAGCAGGATGGACATCGGGAATGAAAAACTGTTTTTT

D gene: TRBD2
clone size: NA
J gene: TRBJ2-3
V gene: TRBV5-1
CDR3 protein: CASSLAAGAPDTQYF
CDR3 DNA: TGCGCCAGCAGCTTGGCAGCGGGAGCCCCAGATACGCAGTATTTT

D gene: NA
clone size: NA
J gene: TRBJ2-1
V gene: TRBV4-1
CDR3 protein: CASSQEGLPIAYNEQFF
CDR3 DNA: TGCGCCAGCAGCCAAGAGGGCCTGCCTATCGCCTACAATGAGCAGTTCTTC

D gene: TRBD1
clone size: NA
J gene: TRBJ2-7
V gene: TRBV6-5
CDR3 protein: CASSYAGTGSYEQYF
CDR3 DNA: TGTGCCAGCAGTTACGCCGGGACAGGTTCCTACGAGCAGTACTTC

D gene: NA
clone size: NA
J gene: TRBJ1-2
V gene: TRBV5-1
CDR3 protein: CASSLGQGGNYGYTF
CDR3 DNA: TGCGCCAGCAGCTTGGGTCAGGGAGGTAACTATGGCTACACCTTC

D gene: NA
clone size: NA
J gene: TRBJ1-2
V gene: TRBV6-5
CDR3 protein: CASTLEGRGGYTF
CDR3 DNA: TGTGCCAGCACTCTTGAGGGGAGGGGCGGCTACACCTTC

D gene: TRBD1
clone size: NA
J gene: TRBJ1-3
V gene: TRBV28
CDR3 protein: CASSLRQGESNTIYF
CDR3 DNA: TGTGCCAGCAGTTTACGCCAGGGGGAATCGAACACCATATATTTT

D gene: TRBD2
clone size: NA
J gene: TRBJ2-1
V gene: TRBV6-8
CDR3 protein: CASSYRLAGKEQFF
CDR3 DNA: TGTGCCAGCAGTTACCGACTAGCGGGGAAAGAGCAGTTCTTC

D gene: TRBD2
clone size: NA
J gene: TRBJ2-7
V gene: TRBV10-1
CDR3 protein: CATRGDPLSF
CDR3 DNA: TGCGCCACCCGGGGGGACCCACTCTCCTTC

D gene: NA
clone size: NA
J gene: TRBJ2-5
V gene: TRBV6-5
CDR3 protein: CASSPPAREETQYF
CDR3 DNA: TGTGCCAGCAGTCCACCCGCCCGGGAGGAGACCCAGTACTTC

D gene: NA
clone size: once
J gene: TRBJ2-1
V gene: TRBV6-4
CDR3 protein: CASSLQGAEDEQFF
CDR3 DNA: TGTGCCAGCAGCCTACAGGGAGCCGAGGATGAGCAGTTCTTC

D gene: NA
clone size: NA
J gene: TRBJ2-1
V gene: TRBV11-2
CDR3 protein: CASSWVAEISYNEQFF
CDR3 DNA: TGTGCCAGCAGCTGGGTAGCGGAAATCTCCTACAATGAGCAGTTCTTC

D gene: NA
clone size: NA
J gene: TRBJ2-3
V gene: TRBV28
CDR3 protein: CASGGTFTDTQYF
CDR3 DNA: TGTGCGAGTGGAGGGACTTTCACAGATACGCAGTATTTT

D gene: TRBD2
clone size: NA
J gene: TRBJ2-7
V gene: TRBV11-2
CDR3 protein: CASSHSGGYEQYF
CDR3 DNA: TGTGCCAGCAGCCACAGCGGGGGGTACGAGCAGTACTTC

D gene: TRBD1
clone size: NA
J gene: TRBJ2-3
V gene: TRBV5-6
CDR3 protein: CASSPDRVSTDTQYF
CDR3 DNA: TGTGCCAGCAGCCCCGACAGGGTGAGCACAGATACGCAGTATTTT

D gene: TRBD2
clone size: NA
J gene: TRBJ2-7
V gene: TRBV4-1
CDR3 protein: CASSQDGLAGVIEQYF
CDR3 DNA: TGCGCCAGCAGCCAAGATGGGCTAGCGGGAGTAATAGAGCAGTACTTC

D gene: NA
clone size: NA
J gene: TRBJ1-3
V gene: TRBV2
CDR3 protein: CASSEQGSGNTIYF
CDR3 DNA: TGTGCCAGCAGTGAACAGGGATCTGGAAACACCATATATTTT

D gene: TRBD1
clone size: NA
J gene: TRBJ2-7
V gene: TRBV2
CDR3 protein: CAIGQGPYEQYF
CDR3 DNA: TGTGCCATCGGACAGGGGCCCTACGAGCAGTACTTC

D gene: NA
clone size: NA
J gene: TRBJ1-2
V gene: TRBV28
CDR3 protein: CASGQVLTEYGYTF
CDR3 DNA: TGTGCCAGCGGGCAAGTCCTGACGGAATATGGCTACACCTTC

D gene: NA
clone size: once
J gene: TRBJ2-7
V gene: TRBV5-5
CDR3 protein: CASSLVRGSDEQYF
CDR3 DNA: TGTGCCAGCAGCTTGGTTCGGGGTTCTGACGAGCAGTACTTC

D gene: NA
clone size: NA
J gene: TRBJ1-2
V gene: TRBV7-2
CDR3 protein: CASSRGQPLNYGYTF
CDR3 DNA: TGTGCCAGCAGCCGAGGACAGCCCTTGAACTATGGCTACACCTTC

D gene: TRBD1
clone size: NA
J gene: TRBJ1-4
V gene: TRBV27
CDR3 protein: CASSSLKSFPGTGGFYVEKLFF
CDR3 DNA: TGTGCCAGCAGTTCTTTAAAATCCTTCCCCGGGACAGGGGGCTTTTACGTAGAAAAACTGTTTTTT

D gene: TRBD1
clone size: NA
J gene: TRBJ2-2
V gene: TRBV6-5
CDR3 protein: CASRRDREYTGELFF
CDR3 DNA: TGTGCCAGCAGGCGGGACAGGGAGTACACCGGGGAGCTGTTTTTT

D gene: TRBD2
clone size: once
J gene: TRBJ2-7
V gene: TRBV6-1
CDR3 protein: CANRGTSYEQYF
CDR3 DNA: TGTGCCAACCGAGGGACTAGCTACGAGCAGTACTTC

D gene: TRBD1
clone size: NA
J gene: TRBJ1-4
V gene: TRBV6-5
CDR3 protein: CASRVGDRFNEKLFF
CDR3 DNA: TGTGCCAGCAGAGTAGGGGACAGGTTTAATGAAAAACTGTTTTTT

D gene: NA
clone size: NA
J gene: TRBJ1-5
V gene: TRBV6-5
CDR3 protein: CASSRLGGGDQPQHF
CDR3 DNA: TGTGCCAGCAGTAGGCTAGGAGGGGGGGATCAGCCCCAGCATTTT

D gene: NA
clone size: NA
J gene: TRBJ1-1
V gene: TRBV19
CDR3 protein: CASSSRTVRTEAFF
CDR3 DNA: TGTGCCAGTAGTTCTCGGACAGTAAGGACTGAAGCTTTCTTT

D gene: NA
clone size: NA
J gene: TRBJ1-1
V gene: TRBV20-1
CDR3 protein: CSARDDTEAFF
CDR3 DNA: TGCAGTGCTAGAGACGACACTGAAGCTTTCTTT

D gene: TRBD1
clone size: NA
J gene: TRBJ2-6
V gene: TRBV19
CDR3 protein: CASRGTVPSGANVLTF
CDR3 DNA: TGTGCCAGCCGAGGGACAGTGCCTTCTGGGGCCAACGTCCTGACTTTC

D gene: TRBD1
clone size: once
J gene: TRBJ1-2
V gene: TRBV5-1
CDR3 protein: CASSYRGDGYTF
CDR3 DNA: TGCGCCAGCAGCTACAGGGGGGATGGCTACACCTTC

D gene: TRBD1
clone size: NA
J gene: TRBJ1-1
V gene: TRBV15
CDR3 protein: CATSRAGQGRTEAFF
CDR3 DNA: TGTGCCACCAGCAGAGCCGGACAGGGTAGAACTGAAGCTTTCTTT

D gene: TRBD1
clone size: NA
J gene: TRBJ1-3
V gene: TRBV28
CDR3 protein: CASTASEGLQGSGNTIYF
CDR3 DNA: TGTGCCAGCACCGCATCTGAAGGGCTACAGGGGTCTGGAAACACCATATATTTT

D gene: TRBD1
clone size: NA
J gene: TRBJ1-2
V gene: TRBV10-3
CDR3 protein: CAISWTGSYGYTF
CDR3 DNA: TGTGCCATCAGTTGGACAGGATCCTATGGCTACACCTTC

D gene: NA
clone size: NA
J gene: TRBJ2-5
V gene: TRBV29-1
CDR3 protein: CSVVGRGWEETQYF
CDR3 DNA: TGCAGCGTTGTTGGCAGGGGATGGGAAGAGACCCAGTACTTC

D gene: TRBD2
clone size: NA
J gene: TRBJ2-7
V gene: TRBV18
CDR3 protein: CASSLWGGEQYF
CDR3 DNA: TGTGCCAGCTCACTTTGGGGAGGGGAGCAGTACTTC

D gene: TRBD2
clone size: once
J gene: TRBJ2-7
V gene: TRBV11-2
CDR3 protein: CASSLSGRAEAIPYEQYF
CDR3 DNA: TGTGCCAGCAGCTTGAGCGGGAGGGCCGAGGCTATCCCCTACGAGCAGTACTTC

D gene: NA
clone size: NA
J gene: TRBJ2-2
V gene: TRBV9
CDR3 protein: CASSAPRRDRPRTGELFF
CDR3 DNA: TGTGCCAGCAGCGCGCCCCGGAGAGACCGTCCGCGTACCGGGGAGCTGTTTTTT

D gene: TRBD1
clone size: few
J gene: TRBJ2-2
V gene: TRBV28
CDR3 protein: CASSDPDRGQNTGELFF
CDR3 DNA: TGTGCCAGCAGCGACCCCGACAGGGGGCAGAACACCGGGGAGCTGTTTTTT

D gene: NA
clone size: NA
J gene: TRBJ2-2
V gene: TRBV7-6
CDR3 protein: CASTPAGDIDFTGELFF
CDR3 DNA: TGTGCCAGCACCCCAGCAGGGGACATTGATTTTACCGGGGAGCTGTTTTTT

D gene: NA
clone size: NA
J gene: TRBJ1-3
V gene: TRBV7-6
CDR3 protein: CASTEGPTSGNTIYF
CDR3 DNA: TGTGCCAGCACGGAGGGGCCCACCTCTGGAAACACCATATATTTT

D gene: NA
clone size: NA
J gene: TRBJ2-7
V gene: TRBV5-1
CDR3 protein: CASSGGQPQYEQYF
CDR3 DNA: TGCGCCAGCAGCGGGGGACAACCGCAATACGAGCAGTACTTC

D gene: TRBD1
clone size: NA
J gene: TRBJ2-7
V gene: TRBV4-3
CDR3 protein: CASSQDRGLFYEQYF
CDR3 DNA: TGCGCCAGCAGCCAAGACAGGGGGCTTTTCTACGAGCAGTACTTC

D gene: NA
clone size: NA
J gene: TRBJ2-2
V gene: TRBV21-1
CDR3 protein: CASSKSNLPGQGAGLTPNTGELFF
CDR3 DNA: TGTGCCAGCAGCAAAAGCAACCTCCCGGGACAGGGGGCGGGTTTAACCCCGAACACCGGGGAGCTGTTTTTT

D gene: NA
clone size: NA
J gene: TRBJ2-7
V gene: TRBV28
CDR3 protein: CASRGERVYEQYF
CDR3 DNA: TGTGCCTCCAGGGGGGAGAGAGTTTACGAGCAGTACTTC

D gene: NA
clone size: NA
J gene: TRBJ2-7
V gene: TRBV27
CDR3 protein: CASSITGDYEQYF
CDR3 DNA: TGTGCCAGCAGTATCACAGGAGATTACGAGCAGTACTTC

D gene: TRBD2
clone size: NA
J gene: TRBJ2-3
V gene: TRBV9
CDR3 protein: CASGRGSSEADTQYF
CDR3 DNA: TGTGCCAGCGGACGCGGGAGTTCGGAGGCAGATACGCAGTATTTT

D gene: NA
clone size: NA
J gene: TRBJ1-1
V gene: TRBV7-9
CDR3 protein: CASIQTPNTEAFF
CDR3 DNA: TGTGCCAGCATCCAAACACCGAACACTGAAGCTTTCTTT

D gene: NA
clone size: NA
J gene: TRBJ2-7
V gene: TRBV28
CDR3 protein: CASWDGSEIAYEQYF
CDR3 DNA: TGTGCCAGCTGGGATGGGAGCGAGATTGCCTACGAGCAGTACTTC

D gene: NA
clone size: once
J gene: TRBJ2-7
V gene: TRBV9
CDR3 protein: CASSVAVSSYEQYF
CDR3 DNA: TGTGCCAGCAGCGTAGCTGTGTCCTCCTACGAGCAGTACTTC

D gene: TRBD2
clone size: NA
J gene: TRBJ2-5
V gene: TRBV28
CDR3 protein: CASSPSGNFGTQYF
CDR3 DNA: TGTGCCAGCAGTCCTAGCGGGAATTTTGGGACCCAGTACTTC

D gene: NA
clone size: NA
J gene: TRBJ2-1
V gene: TRBV5-6
CDR3 protein: CASSYRLLAYNEQFF
CDR3 DNA: TGTGCCAGCAGCTATCGACTACTGGCCTACAATGAGCAGTTCTTC

D gene: TRBD1
clone size: NA
J gene: TRBJ2-1
V gene: TRBV11-2
CDR3 protein: CASSLTGDEQFF
CDR3 DNA: TGTGCCAGCAGCTTAACAGGGGATGAGCAGTTCTTC

D gene: NA
clone size: NA
J gene: TRBJ1-2
V gene: TRBV28
CDR3 protein: CASSLGQPDYGYTF
CDR3 DNA: TGTGCCAGCAGTTTAGGGCAGCCCGACTATGGCTACACCTTC

D gene: NA
clone size: NA
J gene: TRBJ2-7
V gene: TRBV28
CDR3 protein: CASSSMSGYSYEQYF
CDR3 DNA: TGTGCCAGCAGTTCCATGAGCGGGTATAGTTACGAGCAGTACTTC

D gene: NA
clone size: NA
J gene: TRBJ2-2
V gene: TRBV5-1
CDR3 protein: CASNPYTQNTGELFF
CDR3 DNA: TGCGCCAGCAACCCATACACACAGAACACCGGGGAGCTGTTTTTT

D gene: NA
clone size: NA
J gene: TRBJ2-3
V gene: TRBV4-3
CDR3 protein: CASSQAGDTQYF
CDR3 DNA: TGCGCCAGCAGCCAAGCAGGGGATACGCAGTATTTT